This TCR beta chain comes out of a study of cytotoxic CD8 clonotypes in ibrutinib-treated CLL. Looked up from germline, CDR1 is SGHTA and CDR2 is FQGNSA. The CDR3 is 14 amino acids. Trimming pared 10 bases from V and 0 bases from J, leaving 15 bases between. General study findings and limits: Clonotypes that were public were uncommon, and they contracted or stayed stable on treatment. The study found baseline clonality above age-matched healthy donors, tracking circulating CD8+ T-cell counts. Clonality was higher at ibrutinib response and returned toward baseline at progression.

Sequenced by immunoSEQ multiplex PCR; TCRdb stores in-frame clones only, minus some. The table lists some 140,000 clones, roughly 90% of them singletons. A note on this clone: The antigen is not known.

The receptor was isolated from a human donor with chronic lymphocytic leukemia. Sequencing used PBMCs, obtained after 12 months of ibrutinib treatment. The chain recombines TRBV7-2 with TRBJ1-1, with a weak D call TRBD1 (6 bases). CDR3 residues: CAIDLQGLNTEAFF. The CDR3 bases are TGTGCCATCGACCTACAGGGACTGAACACTGAAGCTTTCTTT.